One and the same sample provided the 6 T cell receptor beta chains below, sequenced in a study of T-cell reconstitution after alpha-beta-depleted transplantation in children. Unique molecular identifiers tagged the TCRbeta library. One entry per CDR3 protein results from TCRdb running MiXCR on the PCR reads. This table holds approximately 650,000 distinct CDR3 sequences, roughly 14% found once. The sequencing here drew on PBMCs, taken before TCRalphabeta/CD19-depleted stem cell transplant. Receptors were obtained from a girl aged 2-15 years with congenital amegakaryocytic thrombocytopenia, due to receive a stem cell transplant.

This clonotype has ten or more counts. This sequence joins TRBV7-9 and TRBJ2-1; D is unresolved. CDR3 length: 12 amino acids. Trimming stripped 5 bases from V and 3 bases from J, with 5 bases between. The germline gives CDR1 SEHNR, CDR2 FQNEAQ (reference sequence). The CDR3 DNA follows: TGTGCCAGCAGCCTCCTCTACAATGAGCAGTTCTTC. This codes for CASSLLYNEQFF.

This clonotype was counted many times. The rearrangement joins TRBV15 to TRBJ2-1; 9 nucleotides line up with TRBD2. Germline CDR1 is LNHNV and CDR2 is YYDKDF (reference sequence). V was pared by 2 bases and J by 9 bases, with 8 bases of the junction left unmatched. The CDR3 length is 15 residues. The CDR3 protein is CATSRKIAGDGEQFF. The CDR3 DNA follows: TGTGCCACCAGCAGAAAGATAGCGGGAGATGGTGAGCAGTTCTTC.

This clonotype was recorded many times. The chain employs TRBV7-7 and TRBJ2-7; D possibly matches TRBD1 or TRBD2 (5 bases each). Germline CDR1 is SSHAT and CDR2 is FNYEAQ (reference sequence). CDR3 length: 14 amino acids. V was trimmed by 1 base and J by 6 bases, leaving 13 bases between them. CDR3 coding DNA: TGTGCCAGCAGCTTAGAGAATGGGGGTGGCGAGCAGTACTTC. It is translated as CASSLENGGGEQYF.

This clonotype has at least ten counts. This chain connects TRBV10-3 to TRBJ2-6; no clear D. Trimming removed 1 base from V and 0 bases from J, with 10 bases in between. This CDR3 has 17 amino acids. Per germline, CDR1 ENHRY and CDR2 SYGVKD. The CDR3 coding sequence is TGTGCCATCAGTGAGTTTCAGATAAACTCTGGGGCCAACGTCCTGACTTTC. The encoded protein is CAISEFQINSGANVLTF.

In this sample, this clonotype turned up many times. V and J are TRBV20-1 and TRBJ1-2, with 7 bases matching TRBD1. With V trimmed by 1 base and J by 8 bases, 16 bases remained unmatched. This CDR3 contains 16 residues. CDR1 DFQATT and CDR2 SNEGSKA come from the germline V gene (reference sequence). CDR3: CSARGRGQQRVEGYTF. CDR3 DNA sequence: TGCAGTGCTAGAGGGCGGGGACAGCAAAGGGTGGAAGGCTACACCTTC.

This clonotype has at least ten counts. J is TRBJ2-1 and V is TRBV29-1; 7 bases match TRBD1. V shed 4 bases, J shed 7 bases, and the junction held 7 bases outside the gene matches. Germline values: CDR1 SQVTM, CDR2 ANQGSEA. This CDR3 has 13 residues. The CDR3 sequence is CSVARDRRNEQFF. The CDR3, as DNA: TGCAGCGTTGCCCGGGACAGAAGAAATGAGCAGTTCTTC.